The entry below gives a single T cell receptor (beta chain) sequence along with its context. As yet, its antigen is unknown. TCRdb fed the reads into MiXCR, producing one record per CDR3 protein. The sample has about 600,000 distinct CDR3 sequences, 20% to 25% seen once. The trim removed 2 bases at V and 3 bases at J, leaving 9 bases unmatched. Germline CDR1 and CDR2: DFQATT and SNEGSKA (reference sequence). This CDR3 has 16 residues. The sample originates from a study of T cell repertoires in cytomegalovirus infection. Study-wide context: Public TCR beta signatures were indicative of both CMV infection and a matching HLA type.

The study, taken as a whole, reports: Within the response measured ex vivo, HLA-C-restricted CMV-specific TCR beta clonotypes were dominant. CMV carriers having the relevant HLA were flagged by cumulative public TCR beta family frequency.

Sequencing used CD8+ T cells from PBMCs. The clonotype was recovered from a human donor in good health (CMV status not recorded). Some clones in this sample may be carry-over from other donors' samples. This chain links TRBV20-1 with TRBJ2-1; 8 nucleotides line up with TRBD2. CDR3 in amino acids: CSARPTARGDYNEQFF. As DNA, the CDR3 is TGCAGTGCTAGACCGACCGCGCGGGGGGACTACAATGAGCAGTTCTTC.